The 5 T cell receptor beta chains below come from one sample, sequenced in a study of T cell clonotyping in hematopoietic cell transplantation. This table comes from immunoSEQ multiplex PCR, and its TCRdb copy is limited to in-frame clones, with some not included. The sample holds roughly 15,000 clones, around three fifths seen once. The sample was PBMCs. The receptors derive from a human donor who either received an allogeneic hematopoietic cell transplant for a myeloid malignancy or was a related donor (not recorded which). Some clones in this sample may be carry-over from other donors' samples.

The CDR3 loop is CASSYRGSRVGAQYF. CDR3 coding DNA: TGTGCCAGCAGTTACAGAGGTAGTCGGGTAGGGGCCCAGTACTTC. The chain recombines TRBV6-5 with TRBJ2-5, with D maybe TRBD1 (5 bases). The V and J ends lost 2 bases and 9 bases respectively, with 19 bases between them. The CDR3 loop spans 15 amino acids. Germline values: CDR1 MNHEY, CDR2 SVGAGI.

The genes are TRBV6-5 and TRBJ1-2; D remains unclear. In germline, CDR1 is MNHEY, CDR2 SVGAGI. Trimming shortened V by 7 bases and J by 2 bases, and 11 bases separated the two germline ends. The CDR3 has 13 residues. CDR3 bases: TGTGCCAGCACCCGGCCGGGGAACTATGGCTACACCTTC. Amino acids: CASTRPGNYGYTF.

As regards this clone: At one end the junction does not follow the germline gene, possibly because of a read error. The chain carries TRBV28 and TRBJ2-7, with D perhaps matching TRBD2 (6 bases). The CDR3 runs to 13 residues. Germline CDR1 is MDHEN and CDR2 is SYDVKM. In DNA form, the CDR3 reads TGCGCCAGCAAGGGGAGGAGCTCCTACGAGCAGTACTTC. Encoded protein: CASKGRSSYEQYF.

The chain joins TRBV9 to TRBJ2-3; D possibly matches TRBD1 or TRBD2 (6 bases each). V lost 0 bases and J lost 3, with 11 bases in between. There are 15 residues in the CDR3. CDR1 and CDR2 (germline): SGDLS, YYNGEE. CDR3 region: CASSVEQGRTDTQYF. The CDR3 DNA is TGTGCCAGCAGCGTAGAGCAGGGGAGGACAGATACGCAGTATTTT.

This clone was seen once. CDR3 bases: TGTGCCTGGAGGAAGAGAGGGAAGGGCACCGGGGAGCTGTTTTTT. This codes for CAWRKRGKGTGELFF. The rearrangement links TRBV30 to TRBJ2-2; perhaps TRBD2 as D (5 bases). Trimming removed 3 bases from V and 4 bases from J, with 15 bases in between. The CDR3 extends over 15 amino acids. The germline CDR1 and CDR2 sequences are GTSNPN and SVGIG (reference sequence).